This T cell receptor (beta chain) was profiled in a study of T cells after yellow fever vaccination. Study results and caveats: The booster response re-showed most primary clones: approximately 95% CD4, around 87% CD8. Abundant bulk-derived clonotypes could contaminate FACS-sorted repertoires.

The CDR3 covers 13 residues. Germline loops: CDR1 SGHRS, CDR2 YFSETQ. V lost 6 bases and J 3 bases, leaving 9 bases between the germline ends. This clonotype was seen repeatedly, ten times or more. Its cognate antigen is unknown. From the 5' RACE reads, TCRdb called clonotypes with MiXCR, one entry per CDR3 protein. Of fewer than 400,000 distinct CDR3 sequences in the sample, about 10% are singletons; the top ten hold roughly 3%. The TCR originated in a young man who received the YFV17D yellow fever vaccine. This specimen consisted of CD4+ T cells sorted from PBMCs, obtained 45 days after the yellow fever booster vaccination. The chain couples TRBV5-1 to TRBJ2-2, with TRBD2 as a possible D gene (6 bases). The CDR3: CASIPGDTGELFF. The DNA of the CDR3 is TGCGCCAGCATCCCGGGGGACACCGGGGAGCTGTTTTTT.